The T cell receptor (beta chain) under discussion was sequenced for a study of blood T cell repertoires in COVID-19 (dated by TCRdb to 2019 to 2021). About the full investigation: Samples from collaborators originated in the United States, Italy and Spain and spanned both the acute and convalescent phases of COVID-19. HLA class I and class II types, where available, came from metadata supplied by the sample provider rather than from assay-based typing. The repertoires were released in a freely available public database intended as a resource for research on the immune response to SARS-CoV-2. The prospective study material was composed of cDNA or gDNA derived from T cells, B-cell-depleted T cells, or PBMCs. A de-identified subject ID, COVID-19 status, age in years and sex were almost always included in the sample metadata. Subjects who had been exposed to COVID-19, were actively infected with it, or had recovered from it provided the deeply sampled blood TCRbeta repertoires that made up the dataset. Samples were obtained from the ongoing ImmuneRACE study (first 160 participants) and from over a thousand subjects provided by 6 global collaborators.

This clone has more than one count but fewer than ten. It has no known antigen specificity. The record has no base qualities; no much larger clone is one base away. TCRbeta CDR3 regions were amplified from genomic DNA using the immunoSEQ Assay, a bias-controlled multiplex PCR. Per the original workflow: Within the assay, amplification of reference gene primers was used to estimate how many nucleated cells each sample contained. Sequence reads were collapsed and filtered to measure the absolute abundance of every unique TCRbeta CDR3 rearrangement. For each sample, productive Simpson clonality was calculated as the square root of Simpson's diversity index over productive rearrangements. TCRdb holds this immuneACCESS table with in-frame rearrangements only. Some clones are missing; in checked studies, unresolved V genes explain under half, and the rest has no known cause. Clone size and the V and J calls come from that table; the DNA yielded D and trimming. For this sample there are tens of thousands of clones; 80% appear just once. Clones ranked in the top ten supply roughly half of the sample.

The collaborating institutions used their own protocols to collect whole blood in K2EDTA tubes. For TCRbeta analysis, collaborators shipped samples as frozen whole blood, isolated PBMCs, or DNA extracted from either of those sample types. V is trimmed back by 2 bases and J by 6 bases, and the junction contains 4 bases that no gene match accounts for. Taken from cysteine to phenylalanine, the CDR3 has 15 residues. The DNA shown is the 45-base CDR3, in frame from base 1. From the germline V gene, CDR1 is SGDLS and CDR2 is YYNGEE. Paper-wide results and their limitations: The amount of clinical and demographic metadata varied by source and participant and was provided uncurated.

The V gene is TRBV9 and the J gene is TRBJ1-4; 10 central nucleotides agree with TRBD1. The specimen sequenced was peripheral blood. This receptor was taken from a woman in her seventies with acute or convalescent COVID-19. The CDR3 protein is CASSVGQGVYEKLFF. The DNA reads TGTGCCAGCAGCGTCGGACAGGGGGTATATGAAAAACTGTTTTTT.